The following is a TCR beta chain sequence with its context. Antigen: not known. The data are from a study of shared clonotypes between healthy human individuals. Sequenced by immunoSEQ multiplex PCR; TCRdb stores in-frame clones only, minus some. The data hold about 2.3 million clones, with around 90% observed a single time. This CDR3 is built from 15 residues. Trimming cost V 0 bases and J 6 bases, with 11 bases left between them. Germline CDR1 MNHNY, CDR2 SVGAGI (reference sequence). Study-wide results and caveats: Naive subsets generally had larger estimated richness than memory subsets.

This TCR came from a man younger than 35 in good health. Some clones in this sample may be carry-over from other donors' samples. This chain joins TRBV6-6 and TRBJ2-2; a possible D gene is TRBD2 (5 bases). Sequencing was done on a sample of naive CD4+ T cells from PBMCs. The subset: CD45RA+ positively selected. CDR3 bases: TGTGCCAGCAGTTACTCGCTGGAGGCGGCCGGGGAGCTGTTTTTT. Its translation: CASSYSLEAAGELFF.